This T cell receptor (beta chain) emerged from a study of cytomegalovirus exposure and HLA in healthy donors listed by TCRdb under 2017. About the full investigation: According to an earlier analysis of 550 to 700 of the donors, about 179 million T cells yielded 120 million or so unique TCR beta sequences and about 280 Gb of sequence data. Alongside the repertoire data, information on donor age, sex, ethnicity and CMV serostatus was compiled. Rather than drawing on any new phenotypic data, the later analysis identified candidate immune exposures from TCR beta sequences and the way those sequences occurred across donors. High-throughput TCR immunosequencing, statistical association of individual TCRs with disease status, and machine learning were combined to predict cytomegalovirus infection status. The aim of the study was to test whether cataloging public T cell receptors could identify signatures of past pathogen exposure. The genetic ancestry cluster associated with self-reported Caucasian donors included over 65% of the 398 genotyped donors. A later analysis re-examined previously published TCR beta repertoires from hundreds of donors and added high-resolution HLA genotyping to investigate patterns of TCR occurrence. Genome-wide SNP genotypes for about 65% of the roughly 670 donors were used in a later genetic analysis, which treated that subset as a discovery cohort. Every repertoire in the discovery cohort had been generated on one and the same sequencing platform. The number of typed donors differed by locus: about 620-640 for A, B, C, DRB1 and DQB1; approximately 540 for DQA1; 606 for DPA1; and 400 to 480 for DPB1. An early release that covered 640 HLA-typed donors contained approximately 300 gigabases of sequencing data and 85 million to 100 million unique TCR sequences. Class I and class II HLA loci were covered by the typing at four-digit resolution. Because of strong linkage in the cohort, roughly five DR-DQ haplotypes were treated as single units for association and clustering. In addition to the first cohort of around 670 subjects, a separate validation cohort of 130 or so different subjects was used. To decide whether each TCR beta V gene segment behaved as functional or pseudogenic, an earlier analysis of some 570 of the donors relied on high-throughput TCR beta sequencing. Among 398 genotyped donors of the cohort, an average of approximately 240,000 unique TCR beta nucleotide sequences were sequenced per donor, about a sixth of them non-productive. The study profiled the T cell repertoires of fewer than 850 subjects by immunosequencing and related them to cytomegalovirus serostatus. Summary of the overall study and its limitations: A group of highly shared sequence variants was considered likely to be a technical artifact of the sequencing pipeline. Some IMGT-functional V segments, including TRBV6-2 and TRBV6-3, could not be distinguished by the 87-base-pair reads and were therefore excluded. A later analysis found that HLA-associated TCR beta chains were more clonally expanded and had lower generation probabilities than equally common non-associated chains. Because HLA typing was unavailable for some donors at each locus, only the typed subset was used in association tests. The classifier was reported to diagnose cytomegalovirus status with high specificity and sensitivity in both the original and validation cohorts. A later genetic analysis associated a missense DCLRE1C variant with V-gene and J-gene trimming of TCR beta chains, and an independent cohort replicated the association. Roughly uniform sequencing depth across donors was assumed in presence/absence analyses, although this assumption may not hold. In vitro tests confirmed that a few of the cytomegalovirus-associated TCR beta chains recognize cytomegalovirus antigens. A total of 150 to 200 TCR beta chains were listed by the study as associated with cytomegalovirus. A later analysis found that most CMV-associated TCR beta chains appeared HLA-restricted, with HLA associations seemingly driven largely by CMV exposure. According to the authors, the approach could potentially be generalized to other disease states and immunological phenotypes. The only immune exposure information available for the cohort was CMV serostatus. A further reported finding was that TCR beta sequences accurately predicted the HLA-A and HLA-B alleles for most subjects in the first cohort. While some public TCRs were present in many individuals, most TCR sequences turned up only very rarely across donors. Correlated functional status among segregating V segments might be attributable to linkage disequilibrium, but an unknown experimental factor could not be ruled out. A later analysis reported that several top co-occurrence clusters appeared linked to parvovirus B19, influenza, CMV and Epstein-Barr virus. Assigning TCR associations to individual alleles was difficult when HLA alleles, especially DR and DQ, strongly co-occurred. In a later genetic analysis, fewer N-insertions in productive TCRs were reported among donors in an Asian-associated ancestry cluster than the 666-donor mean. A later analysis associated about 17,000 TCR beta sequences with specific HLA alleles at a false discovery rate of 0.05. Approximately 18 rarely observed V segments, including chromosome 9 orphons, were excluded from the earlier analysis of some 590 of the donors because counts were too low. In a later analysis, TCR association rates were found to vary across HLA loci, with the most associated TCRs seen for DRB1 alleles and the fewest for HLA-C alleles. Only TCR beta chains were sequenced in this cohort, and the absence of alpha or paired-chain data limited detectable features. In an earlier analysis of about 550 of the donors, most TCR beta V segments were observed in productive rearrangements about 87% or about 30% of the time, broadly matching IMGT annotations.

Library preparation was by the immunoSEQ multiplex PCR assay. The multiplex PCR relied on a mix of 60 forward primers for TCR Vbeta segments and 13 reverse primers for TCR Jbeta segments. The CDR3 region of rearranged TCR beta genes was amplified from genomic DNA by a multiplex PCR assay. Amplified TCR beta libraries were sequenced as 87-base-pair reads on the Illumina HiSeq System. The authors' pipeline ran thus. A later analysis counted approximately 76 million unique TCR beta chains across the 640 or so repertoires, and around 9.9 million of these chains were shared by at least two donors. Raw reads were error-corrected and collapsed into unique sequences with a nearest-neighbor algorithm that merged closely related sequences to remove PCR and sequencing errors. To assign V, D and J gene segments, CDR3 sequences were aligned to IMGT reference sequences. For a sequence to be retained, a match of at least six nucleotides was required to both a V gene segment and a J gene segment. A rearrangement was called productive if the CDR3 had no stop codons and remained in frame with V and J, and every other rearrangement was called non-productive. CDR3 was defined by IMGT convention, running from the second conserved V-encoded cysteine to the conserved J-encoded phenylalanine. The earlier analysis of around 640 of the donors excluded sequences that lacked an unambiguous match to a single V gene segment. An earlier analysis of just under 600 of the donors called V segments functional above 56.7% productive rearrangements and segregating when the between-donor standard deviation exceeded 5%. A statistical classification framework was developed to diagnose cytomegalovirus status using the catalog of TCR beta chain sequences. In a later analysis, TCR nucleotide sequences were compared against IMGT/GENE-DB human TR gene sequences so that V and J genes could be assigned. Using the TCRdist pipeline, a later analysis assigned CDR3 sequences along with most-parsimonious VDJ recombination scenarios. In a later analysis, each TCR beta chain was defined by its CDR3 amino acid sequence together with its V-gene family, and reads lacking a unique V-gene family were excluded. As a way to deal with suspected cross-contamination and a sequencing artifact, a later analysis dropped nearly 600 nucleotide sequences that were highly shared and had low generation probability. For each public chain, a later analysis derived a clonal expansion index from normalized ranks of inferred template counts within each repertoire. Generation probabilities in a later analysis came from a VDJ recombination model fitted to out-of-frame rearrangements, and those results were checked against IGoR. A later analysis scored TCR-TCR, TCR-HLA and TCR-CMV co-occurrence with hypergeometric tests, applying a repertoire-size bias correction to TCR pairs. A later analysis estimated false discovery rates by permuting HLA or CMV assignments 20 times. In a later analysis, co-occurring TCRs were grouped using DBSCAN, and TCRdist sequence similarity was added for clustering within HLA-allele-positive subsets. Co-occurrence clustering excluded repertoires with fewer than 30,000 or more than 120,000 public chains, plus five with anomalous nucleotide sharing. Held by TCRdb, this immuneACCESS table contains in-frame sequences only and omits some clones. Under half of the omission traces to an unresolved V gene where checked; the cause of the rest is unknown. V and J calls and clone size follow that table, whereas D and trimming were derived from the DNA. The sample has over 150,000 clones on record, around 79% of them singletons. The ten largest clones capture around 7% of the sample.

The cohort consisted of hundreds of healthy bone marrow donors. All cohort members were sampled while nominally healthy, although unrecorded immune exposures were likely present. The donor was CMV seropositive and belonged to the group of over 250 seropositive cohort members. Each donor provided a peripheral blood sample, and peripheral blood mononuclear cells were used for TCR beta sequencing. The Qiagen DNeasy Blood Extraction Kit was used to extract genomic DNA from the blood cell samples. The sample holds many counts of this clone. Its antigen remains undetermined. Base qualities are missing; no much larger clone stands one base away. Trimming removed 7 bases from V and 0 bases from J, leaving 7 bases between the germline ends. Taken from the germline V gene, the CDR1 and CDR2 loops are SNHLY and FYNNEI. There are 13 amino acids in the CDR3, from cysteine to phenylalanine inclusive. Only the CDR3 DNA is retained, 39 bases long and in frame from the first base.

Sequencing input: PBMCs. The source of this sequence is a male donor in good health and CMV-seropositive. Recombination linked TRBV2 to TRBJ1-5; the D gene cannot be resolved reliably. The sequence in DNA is TGTGCCAGCAACGGTTATAGCAATCAGCCCCAGCATTTT. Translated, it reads CASNGYSNQPQHF.